The 10 T cell receptor beta chains given below trace back to one sample, sequenced in a study of tumor-infiltrating lymphocytes in primary liver carcinoma. The tissue used was unsorted bulk material of 20-30 mg. RNA and DNA were co-extracted from it with the AllPrep DNA/RNA mini kit. With a constant-region primer, TCR beta cDNA was made from approximately 520 ng of total RNA. Nested multiplex PCR, run for three rounds with slightly modified ARM-PCR, yielded TCR beta libraries. The opening two PCR rounds, nine to eleven cycles each, paired TRBV1-TRBV30 forward primers with a C-beta reverse primer. TCRdb re-analysed the multiplex PCR reads in MiXCR, keeping a single row per CDR3 protein. The sample includes roughly 50,000 distinct CDR3 sequences, 60% to 75% of them seen just once. Sequencing was performed on liver tumor tissue from sampling region 2. The sample's subset: tumor region T2, inferior pole. These receptors were collected from a man aged 35-49 years with primary liver carcinoma and hepatitis B virus infection.

The count of this clonotype is one. An end of the junction differs from the germline gene, which may be a read error. J is TRBJ2-3 and V is TRBV29-1; no definite D call. The CDR3 totals 13 residues. Germline V CDR1 and CDR2: SQVTM, ANQGSEA. CDR3 sequence (DNA): TGCATCGTTGAAGAAGGGCCTGGAGATACGCAGTATTTT. Its protein product is CIVEEGPGDTQYF.

Details on this clonotype: Since the CDR3 does not end with the conserved phenylalanine or tryptophan, this likely comes from a read error. The chain couples TRBV5-6 to TRBJ1-2; 8 nucleotides agree with TRBD1. Germline V gene data show CDR1 as SGHDT and CDR2 as YYEEEE. The CDR3 length is 16 residues. V lost 2 bases to trimming and J lost 3 bases; unmatched junction nucleotides: 9. CDR3 in amino acids: CASSFEPGQAYYGYTS. Here the CDR3 DNA reads TGTGCCAGCAGCTTTGAACCGGGACAGGCGTACTATGGCTACACCTCA.

This clonotype appeared a few times. A much larger clonotype is one base distant, so this may be a read error. This CDR3 fails to terminate in the conserved phenylalanine or tryptophan, so it likely reflects a read error. Because the CDR3's place on the DNA is in doubt, the DNA is left out and the CDR3 is given as listed by TCRdb. This chain connects TRBV6-2 or TRBV6-3 to TRBJ2-3; the table's TRBD2 call for D was not verified on the DNA. CDR1 MNHEY and CDR2 SVGEGT come from the germline V gene. The CDR3 spans 15 residues, counting both ends. CDR3 protein: CASSPGTSSTDTHYL.

The sample holds many counts of this clonotype. The chain carries TRBV2 and TRBJ2-2, with TRBD2 identical over 13 bases. With 5 bases clipped from V and 0 bases from J, the junction kept 3 bases outside the gene matches. Germline CDR1 and CDR2: SNHLY and FYNNEI. There are 17 residues in the CDR3. The CDR3 here is CASSRTSGSANTGELFF. CDR3 bases: TGTGCCAGCAGTAGGACTAGCGGGAGCGCGAACACCGGGGAGCTGTTTTTT.

Details on this clonotype: A much larger clonotype is one base distant, so this may be a read error. The chain has TRBV5-1 and TRBJ2-5; 12 bases fit TRBD2. The germline gives CDR1 SGHRS, CDR2 YFSETQ. With V trimmed by 7 bases and J by 3 bases, 13 bases remained unmatched. This CDR3 is built from 17 residues. CDR3 DNA: TGCGCCAGCTCTCTTGTCCTACTAGCGGGAGGAAAAGAGACCCAGTACTTC. Protein: CASSLVLLAGGKETQYF.

This clonotype was seen only a few times. The conserved phenylalanine or tryptophan is not found at the CDR3 terminus, so this likely reflects a read error. The chain combines TRBV29-1 with TRBJ2-5; D is perhaps TRBD1 or TRBD2 (7 bases each). Trimming left V 1 base short and J 5 bases short, with 11 bases between. Per the germline V gene, CDR1 is SQVTM and CDR2 is ANQGSEA. CDR3 length equals 13 residues. The CDR3 bases are TGCAGCGTTGAAGGACAGGGAGGGGAGACCCAGTACCTC. It codes for CSVEGQGGETQYL.

This clonotype appeared many times. A single base separates this from a much larger clone, so it may be a read error. The chain couples TRBV4-1 to TRBJ2-2; D tentatively reads TRBD1 or TRBD2 (5 bases each). Germline assignment: CDR1 MGHRA and CDR2 YSYEKL. The CDR3 runs to 13 residues. The CDR3 bases are TGCGCCAGCAGCCAAAGTATGGACGGGGACCTGTTTTTT. Translated: CASSQSMDGDLFF.

To note about this clonotype: Being one base from a much bigger clone, this may be a read error. The rearrangement links TRBV28 to TRBJ2-2, with 13 bases identical to TRBD2. Germline V gene lookup returns CDR1 MDHEN and CDR2 SYDVKM. This CDR3 is built from 16 residues. As DNA, the CDR3 is TGTGCCAGCAGTCCCCGGACTAGCGGGGGCACCGGGCAGCTGTTTTTT. Translating gives CASSPRTSGGTGQLFF. Filled out from reference TRBV28 and TRBJ2-2, the complete variable domain reads DVKVTQSSRYLVKRTGEKVFLECVQDMDHENMFWYRQDPGLGLRLIYFSYDVKMKEKGDIPEGYSVSREKKERFSLILESASTNQTSMYLCASSPRTSGGTGQLFFGEGSRLTVL.

Of note for this clonotype: Compared with germline, one end of the junction differs, possibly owing to a read error. The chain recombines TRBV29-1 with TRBJ2-1; D not resolved. The CDR3 contains 13 residues. Germline-derived CDR1 and CDR2 are SQVTM and ANQGSEA. DNA of the CDR3: TGCAGCGTTGAGGAGACCATTGGCAATGGGCAGTTCTTC. It yields the protein CSVEETIGNGQFF.

As concerns this clonotype: The junction differs from germline at one of its ends, possibly a read error. The V gene is TRBV5-4, the J gene TRBJ2-5; the match to TRBD1 covers 11 bases. Germline lookup yields CDR1 SGHNT and CDR2 YYREEE (reference sequence). The CDR3 totals 15 residues. CDR3 amino acids: CAGSLDRGLGEAQYF. CDR3 DNA sequence: TGTGCCGGCAGCTTGGACAGGGGGCTAGGGGAGGCCCAGTACTTC.